Listed below are T cell receptor beta chains from one sample, sequenced in a study of blood T cell repertoires in COVID-19. Profiled with immunoSEQ multiplex PCR; TCRdb holds only in-frame clones, not every one. The repertoire holds 200,000 to 300,000 clones, 88% seen once, with roughly 6.8% in the top ten. Material for sequencing was peripheral blood. All receptors come from a woman aged 25 to 39 with COVID-19, enrolled during active disease. CDR3s include the opening cysteine and the closing phenylalanine or tryptophan. D genes are given only for firm matches. The size of a clone is reported for some rows only, either as once, few or many, or as a class for expanded clones.

D gene: TRBD2
J gene: TRBJ2-1
clone size: NA
V gene: TRBV6-2/TRBV6-3
CDR3 protein: CASSYPGLAGGRSSYNEQFF
CDR3 DNA: TGTGCCAGCAGTTACCCCGGACTAGCGGGGGGCCGAAGCTCCTACAATGAGCAGTTCTTC

D gene: NA
J gene: TRBJ1-3
clone size: NA
V gene: TRBV5-1
CDR3 protein: CASSSGGIRNTIYF
CDR3 DNA: TGCGCCAGCAGCTCGGGGGGCATCAGAAACACCATATATTTT

D gene: NA
J gene: TRBJ1-2
clone size: NA
V gene: TRBV5-1
CDR3 protein: CASSPQSSNYGYTF
CDR3 DNA: TGCGCCAGCAGCCCCCAGTCTAGTAACTATGGCTACACCTTC

D gene: NA
J gene: TRBJ2-5
clone size: NA
V gene: TRBV15
CDR3 protein: CATSRDQGRQETQYF
CDR3 DNA: TGTGCCACCAGCAGAGATCAGGGCAGGCAAGAGACCCAGTACTTC

D gene: TRBD1
J gene: TRBJ2-7
clone size: NA
V gene: TRBV7-2
CDR3 protein: CATRTGNLAYEQYF
CDR3 DNA: TGTGCCACCCGGACAGGGAACCTTGCCTACGAGCAGTACTTC

D gene: TRBD2
J gene: TRBJ2-1
clone size: NA
V gene: TRBV9
CDR3 protein: CASSVGAGGPNEQFF
CDR3 DNA: TGTGCCAGCAGCGTAGGAGCGGGAGGACCCAATGAGCAGTTCTTC

D gene: TRBD2
J gene: TRBJ2-5
clone size: NA
V gene: TRBV7-9
CDR3 protein: CASSLQTSGGTKQETQYF
CDR3 DNA: TGTGCCAGCAGCTTACAGACTAGCGGGGGCACCAAACAAGAGACCCAGTACTTC

D gene: NA
J gene: TRBJ2-2
clone size: NA
V gene: TRBV9
CDR3 protein: CASSVGGSPSNTGELFF
CDR3 DNA: TGTGCCAGCAGCGTAGGAGGCAGCCCCTCGAACACCGGGGAGCTGTTTTTT

D gene: TRBD2
J gene: TRBJ2-3
clone size: NA
V gene: TRBV9
CDR3 protein: CASTLSGRASTDTQYF
CDR3 DNA: TGTGCCAGCACCCTTAGCGGGAGGGCTAGCACAGATACGCAGTATTTT

D gene: TRBD1
J gene: TRBJ1-6
clone size: NA
V gene: TRBV7-2
CDR3 protein: CASSLGGTGRGSPLHF
CDR3 DNA: TGTGCCAGCAGCTTAGGTGGGACAGGACGGGGTTCACCCCTCCACTTT

D gene: TRBD2
J gene: TRBJ2-5
clone size: NA
V gene: TRBV9
CDR3 protein: CASSVGTSGRETQYF
CDR3 DNA: TGTGCCAGCAGCGTAGGGACTAGCGGGAGAGAGACCCAGTACTTC

D gene: TRBD1
J gene: TRBJ1-2
clone size: NA
V gene: TRBV5-6
CDR3 protein: CASSLTGTGVSRYGYTF
CDR3 DNA: TGTGCCAGCAGCTTGACCGGGACAGGGGTATCTCGCTATGGCTACACCTTC

D gene: TRBD2
J gene: TRBJ2-1
clone size: once
V gene: TRBV6-5
CDR3 protein: CASSPPGTSNEQFF
CDR3 DNA: TGTGCCAGCAGTCCTCCCGGGACTAGCAATGAGCAGTTCTTC

D gene: NA
J gene: TRBJ2-1
clone size: NA
V gene: TRBV27
CDR3 protein: CASSLSWRGAHEQFF
CDR3 DNA: TGTGCCAGCAGTTTATCGTGGCGGGGAGCCCATGAGCAGTTCTTC

D gene: NA
J gene: TRBJ2-7
clone size: NA
V gene: TRBV7-2
CDR3 protein: CASSFQTGTYEQYF
CDR3 DNA: TGTGCCAGCAGCTTTCAGACAGGTACCTACGAGCAGTACTTC

D gene: TRBD1
J gene: TRBJ2-5
clone size: NA
V gene: TRBV5-1
CDR3 protein: CASSSTGGARETQYF
CDR3 DNA: TGCGCCAGCAGCTCGACAGGGGGCGCACGGGAGACCCAGTACTTC

D gene: NA
J gene: TRBJ1-5
clone size: NA
V gene: TRBV21-1
CDR3 protein: CASSKEEGRSQPQHF
CDR3 DNA: TGTGCCAGCAGCAAAGAAGAGGGAAGGAGCCAGCCCCAGCATTTT

D gene: NA
J gene: TRBJ2-1
clone size: NA
V gene: TRBV20-1
CDR3 protein: CSAPAREQFF
CDR3 DNA: TGCAGTGCACCCGCTCGGGAGCAGTTCTTC

D gene: TRBD2
J gene: TRBJ2-1
clone size: once
V gene: TRBV10-3
CDR3 protein: CATRGASGKLEGSYNEQFF
CDR3 DNA: TGTGCCACCCGCGGGGCTAGCGGGAAACTTGAGGGCTCCTACAATGAGCAGTTCTTC

D gene: NA
J gene: TRBJ1-1
clone size: NA
V gene: TRBV7-9
CDR3 protein: CASSPSDRQNTEAFF
CDR3 DNA: TGTGCCAGCAGCCCTTCGGACAGACAGAACACTGAAGCTTTCTTT

D gene: TRBD2
J gene: TRBJ2-3
clone size: NA
V gene: TRBV13
CDR3 protein: CASSYSTSGAKPDTQYF
CDR3 DNA: TGTGCCAGCAGCTATTCGACTAGCGGGGCGAAGCCAGATACGCAGTATTTT

D gene: TRBD2
J gene: TRBJ2-2
clone size: once
V gene: TRBV11-2
CDR3 protein: CASSNPTSARTGELFF
CDR3 DNA: TGTGCCAGCAGCAACCCGACTAGCGCGCGCACCGGGGAGCTGTTTTTT

D gene: TRBD1
J gene: TRBJ2-5
clone size: NA
V gene: TRBV6-5
CDR3 protein: CASSSRWDRRETQYF
CDR3 DNA: TGTGCCAGCAGTTCCCGCTGGGACAGGAGGGAGACCCAGTACTTC

D gene: NA
J gene: TRBJ2-2
clone size: NA
V gene: TRBV18
CDR3 protein: CASSQGSGELFF
CDR3 DNA: TGTGCCAGCTCACAGGGGTCCGGGGAGCTGTTTTTT

D gene: TRBD1
J gene: TRBJ2-1
clone size: NA
V gene: TRBV5-4
CDR3 protein: CASSSPGTVYNEQFF
CDR3 DNA: TGTGCCAGCAGCTCCCCCGGGACAGTATACAATGAGCAGTTCTTC

D gene: TRBD1
J gene: TRBJ2-7
clone size: NA
V gene: TRBV7-2
CDR3 protein: CASNSKQGAYEQYF
CDR3 DNA: TGTGCCAGCAACTCTAAACAGGGGGCGTACGAGCAGTACTTC

D gene: NA
J gene: TRBJ2-3
clone size: NA
V gene: TRBV27
CDR3 protein: CASSFSPRSTDTQYF
CDR3 DNA: TGTGCCAGCAGTTTTTCCCCCCGTAGCACAGATACGCAGTATTTT

D gene: TRBD1
J gene: TRBJ1-1
clone size: NA
V gene: TRBV10-1
CDR3 protein: CASSATGTGNTEAFF
CDR3 DNA: TGCGCCAGCAGTGCCACCGGGACAGGGAACACTGAAGCTTTCTTT

D gene: TRBD1
J gene: TRBJ1-2
clone size: few
V gene: TRBV19
CDR3 protein: CARTGNGYTF
CDR3 DNA: TGTGCCCGGACAGGGAATGGCTACACCTTC

D gene: NA
J gene: TRBJ1-1
clone size: NA
V gene: TRBV10-1
CDR3 protein: CASRQGSDANTEAFF
CDR3 DNA: TGCGCCAGCAGACAGGGTAGCGATGCGAACACTGAAGCTTTCTTT

D gene: TRBD1
J gene: TRBJ1-5
clone size: NA
V gene: TRBV5-1
CDR3 protein: CATPGQGDQPQHF
CDR3 DNA: TGCGCCACTCCGGGACAGGGCGATCAGCCCCAGCATTTT

D gene: NA
J gene: TRBJ1-2
clone size: once
V gene: TRBV27
CDR3 protein: CASRWARESNYGYTF
CDR3 DNA: TGTGCCAGCAGATGGGCCCGGGAGTCTAACTATGGCTACACCTTC

D gene: NA
J gene: TRBJ2-1
clone size: NA
V gene: TRBV4-2
CDR3 protein: CASSRDPTSGDEQFF
CDR3 DNA: TGTGCCAGCAGCCGCGACCCCACCTCAGGCGATGAGCAGTTCTTC

D gene: TRBD1
J gene: TRBJ1-6
clone size: NA
V gene: TRBV7-8
CDR3 protein: CASSLGTGGTNSPLHF
CDR3 DNA: TGTGCCAGCAGCTTAGGGACAGGGGGCACTAATTCACCCCTCCACTTT

D gene: TRBD2
J gene: TRBJ2-7
clone size: NA
V gene: TRBV15
CDR3 protein: CATSRPSGTSGGEEQYF
CDR3 DNA: TGTGCCACCAGCAGACCCTCCGGGACTAGCGGGGGGGAGGAGCAGTACTTC

D gene: TRBD1
J gene: TRBJ1-4
clone size: NA
V gene: TRBV19
CDR3 protein: CASSDDRGRTNEKLFF
CDR3 DNA: TGTGCCAGTAGTGACGACAGGGGGCGGACTAATGAAAAACTGTTTTTT

D gene: NA
J gene: TRBJ1-3
clone size: once
V gene: TRBV11-2
CDR3 protein: CASSLDSATGNTIYF
CDR3 DNA: TGTGCCAGCAGCTTAGATAGTGCCACTGGAAACACCATATATTTT

D gene: TRBD1
J gene: TRBJ2-7
clone size: NA
V gene: TRBV4-3
CDR3 protein: CASSPRGTGDAEQYF
CDR3 DNA: TGCGCCAGCAGCCCCCGGGGAACAGGGGACGCCGAGCAGTACTTC

D gene: TRBD2
J gene: TRBJ2-7
clone size: NA
V gene: TRBV7-2
CDR3 protein: CASSLAQPSGGAYEQYF
CDR3 DNA: TGTGCCAGCAGCTTAGCGCAACCTAGCGGGGGGGCCTACGAGCAGTACTTC

D gene: TRBD1
J gene: TRBJ2-7
clone size: NA
V gene: TRBV19
CDR3 protein: CASSGTGGPSGIGEQYF
CDR3 DNA: TGTGCCAGTAGTGGGACAGGGGGCCCCTCGGGGATAGGCGAGCAGTACTTC

D gene: NA
J gene: TRBJ2-5
clone size: once
V gene: TRBV7-6
CDR3 protein: CASSPTTGQETQYF
CDR3 DNA: TGTGCCAGCAGCCCCACGACTGGACAAGAGACCCAGTACTTC

D gene: TRBD1
J gene: TRBJ1-5
clone size: once
V gene: TRBV6-5
CDR3 protein: CASRPDRVGQPQHF
CDR3 DNA: TGTGCCAGCAGACCCGACAGGGTCGGTCAGCCCCAGCATTTT

D gene: TRBD2
J gene: TRBJ2-1
clone size: NA
V gene: TRBV11-3
CDR3 protein: CASSTGTSGRFANEQFF
CDR3 DNA: TGTGCCAGCAGCACCGGGACTAGCGGGAGATTCGCCAATGAGCAGTTCTTC

D gene: NA
J gene: TRBJ1-2
clone size: NA
V gene: TRBV7-9
CDR3 protein: CASSLEWGLENGYTF
CDR3 DNA: TGTGCCAGCAGCTTAGAGTGGGGGCTAGAGAATGGCTACACCTTC

D gene: TRBD1
J gene: TRBJ2-5
clone size: NA
V gene: TRBV3-1/TRBV3-2
CDR3 protein: CASKGTGGGRETQYF
CDR3 DNA: TGTGCCAGCAAAGGGACAGGGGGAGGACGAGAGACCCAGTACTTC

D gene: TRBD2
J gene: TRBJ2-5
clone size: NA
V gene: TRBV27
CDR3 protein: CASRRGGGGAETQYF
CDR3 DNA: TGTGCCAGCCGCAGGGGTGGCGGGGGGGCGGAGACCCAGTACTTC

D gene: TRBD1
J gene: TRBJ2-7
clone size: NA
V gene: TRBV9
CDR3 protein: CASSVAPVHRGLYEQYF
CDR3 DNA: TGTGCCAGCAGCGTAGCCCCGGTTCACAGGGGTCTCTACGAGCAGTACTTC

D gene: NA
J gene: TRBJ1-1
clone size: NA
V gene: TRBV4-3
CDR3 protein: CASSQATGVNTEAFF
CDR3 DNA: TGCGCCAGCAGCCAAGCTACAGGAGTGAACACTGAAGCTTTCTTT

D gene: NA
J gene: TRBJ1-2
clone size: NA
V gene: TRBV25-1
CDR3 protein: CASSDVDRPYYGYTF
CDR3 DNA: TGTGCCAGCAGTGACGTGGACAGACCCTACTATGGCTACACCTTC

D gene: TRBD1
J gene: TRBJ2-3
clone size: NA
V gene: TRBV10-1
CDR3 protein: CASSLDRERTDTQYF
CDR3 DNA: TGCGCCAGCAGTTTGGACAGGGAGAGAACAGATACGCAGTATTTT

D gene: TRBD2
J gene: TRBJ2-3
clone size: NA
V gene: TRBV5-8
CDR3 protein: CASSIGLAGGTSTDTQYF
CDR3 DNA: TGTGCCAGCAGCATCGGACTAGCGGGGGGTACTAGCACAGATACGCAGTATTTT

D gene: TRBD1
J gene: TRBJ1-3
clone size: NA
V gene: TRBV7-2
CDR3 protein: CASSLGGTGIGNTIYF
CDR3 DNA: TGTGCCAGCAGCTTAGGGGGGACAGGGATAGGAAACACCATATATTTT

D gene: NA
J gene: TRBJ1-5
clone size: NA
V gene: TRBV5-1
CDR3 protein: CASSSTTGRNQPQHF
CDR3 DNA: TGCGCCAGCAGCTCAACTACAGGGCGAAATCAGCCCCAGCATTTT

D gene: TRBD2
J gene: TRBJ2-2
clone size: NA
V gene: TRBV19
CDR3 protein: CASTSPGLASYTGELFF
CDR3 DNA: TGTGCCAGTACCTCTCCGGGACTAGCGTCTTACACCGGGGAGCTGTTTTTT

D gene: NA
J gene: TRBJ2-7
clone size: NA
V gene: TRBV18
CDR3 protein: CASSESYPYEQYF
CDR3 DNA: TGTGCCAGCTCAGAGTCCTACCCCTACGAGCAGTACTTC

D gene: NA
J gene: TRBJ2-7
clone size: NA
V gene: TRBV6-5
CDR3 protein: CASTIDSNYYEQYF
CDR3 DNA: TGTGCCAGCACTATAGACAGTAACTACTACGAGCAGTACTTC

D gene: NA
J gene: TRBJ1-4
clone size: NA
V gene: TRBV7-9
CDR3 protein: CASSLGGRANEKLFF
CDR3 DNA: TGTGCCAGCAGCTTAGGGGGCAGGGCTAATGAAAAACTGTTTTTT